This T cell receptor beta chain was recorded in a study of T cell changes during pregnancy in multiple sclerosis. Assay used: immunoSEQ multiplex PCR; TCRdb lists only in-frame clones, some missing. The table lists approximately 30,000 clones, 93% of them singletons. The CDR3 consists of 16 residues. Germline values: CDR1 KGHSH, CDR2 LQKENI. The germline V and J ends were trimmed by 2 bases and 2 bases, with 12 bases remaining between them. The receptor comes from a female donor with multiple sclerosis, enrolled in a pregnancy study. This rearrangement joins TRBV18 to TRBJ2-2, with D perhaps matching TRBD2 (6 bases). The sample was CD4+ T cells from peripheral blood mononuclear cells, taken after pregnancy. CDR3 nucleotide sequence: TGTGCCAGCTCACCATTCCCGGGAGTAAACACCGGGGAGCTGTTTTTT. Protein sequence: CASSPFPGVNTGELFF.